This T cell receptor (beta chain) is drawn from a study of T cells in localized non-small cell lung cancer. Turning to this clone: Its target is unknown.

Regarding the study as a whole: Researchers found a median around 50 of the top 100 tumor clones in adjacent lung.

CDR3 length: 14 residues. Trimming took 8 bases from V and 8 from J; bases not matched to a gene: 11. In germline, CDR1 is MDHEN, CDR2 SYDVKM. The table came from immunoSEQ multiplex PCR; TCRdb's copy has only in-frame clones and leaves some out. The sample has tens of thousands of clones, roughly 86% seen once. The TCR was taken from a man aged 40 to 70 with stage I lung adenocarcinoma. The sample in question was peripheral blood, obtained before any cancer treatment. This chain joins TRBV28 and TRBJ2-4; TRBD2 matches at 8 bases. This CDR3 is CASSRAGTSDIQYF. The CDR3 region has the DNA TGTGCCAGCTCCCGAGCCGGGACTAGTGACATTCAGTACTTC.